Below, 19 T cell receptor beta chains from the same sample are listed, as sequenced in a study of Ad26.COV2.S vaccination and SARS-CoV-2 variants. Indicated treatment: about 20 received Ad26.COV2.S at low or high dose, single or two shots; about 5 received placebo; per-sample allocation not given. All samples were drawn on day 63, counting from the first vaccine or placebo injection. TCRdb's table, derived via immunoSEQ multiplex PCR, lists solely in-frame clones and lacks some. The data hold about 450,000 clones, with 89% observed a single time. Sequencing was performed on peripheral blood, taken in a trial of Ad26.COV2.S vaccine versus placebo. The receptors were gathered from a person between 18 and 65 years old who received the Ad26.COV2.S COVID-19 vaccine or a placebo.

The chain couples TRBV6-6 to TRBJ1-2, with D unresolved. Looked up from germline, CDR1 is MNHNY and CDR2 is SVGAGI (reference sequence). The CDR3 consists of 14 residues. With 6 bases removed from V and 0 bases from J, the gap between germline ends came to 11 bases. CDR3 nucleotide sequence: TGTGCCAGCAGCGGACCCTGGACTAACTATGGCTACACCTTC. This encodes CASSGPWTNYGYTF.

The V gene is TRBV29-1, the J gene TRBJ1-1; no firm D call. With 5 bases removed from V and 6 bases from J, the gap between germline ends came to 13 bases. The CDR3 length is 12 residues. CDR1 is SQVTM and CDR2 is ANQGSEA in the germline V gene. The CDR3 DNA sequence: TGCAGCGTTAGTCCGCGCTTCGCTGAAGCTTTCTTT. Translating it yields CSVSPRFAEAFF.

This sequence joins TRBV7-8 and TRBJ1-5; unclear D gene. Germline V gene data show CDR1 as SGHVS and CDR2 as FQNEAQ. Trimming took off 5 bases at V and 5 bases at J, with 19 bases between the two ends. The CDR3 consists of 16 residues. The CDR3 DNA is TGTGCCAGCAGCCTCACCCGGTGGCCGTGGGATCAGCCCCAGCATTTT. Amino acid sequence: CASSLTRWPWDQPQHF.

This clone was counted once. V and J are TRBV28 and TRBJ2-2; the match to TRBD2 covers 8 bases. The CDR3 sequence is 14 residues long. The germline V gene encodes CDR1 MDHEN and CDR2 SYDVKM. Trimming removed 10 bases from V and 5 bases from J; junction bases left unmatched: 9. The CDR3 loop reads CATTLAEGTGELFF. The CDR3 DNA sequence: TGTGCCACTACACTAGCGGAAGGGACCGGGGAGCTGTTTTTT.

The chain joins TRBV11-3 to TRBJ2-2, with 11 bases that match TRBD2. Trimming removed 0 bases from V and 4 bases from J; junction bases left unmatched: 10. There are 19 residues in the CDR3. Germline V gene sequence: CDR1 SGHNT, CDR2 YENEEA. This chain's CDR3 is CASSLDLTSGTAGTGELFF. The CDR3 nucleotides read TGTGCCAGCAGCTTAGATCTGACTAGCGGGACAGCGGGCACCGGGGAGCTGTTTTTT.

The chain employs TRBV7-9 and TRBJ1-2, with D perhaps matching TRBD1 (5 bases). The V gene's germline CDR1 is SEHNR and CDR2 FQNEAQ (reference sequence). This CDR3 is 13 amino acids long. V was trimmed by 5 bases and J by 2 bases, leaving 9 bases between them. CDR3 sequence: CASSPTENYGYTF. The CDR3 region has the DNA TGTGCCAGCAGCCCGACAGAAAACTATGGCTACACCTTC.

This clone has just one count. The gene calls are TRBV7-2 and TRBJ2-5; 7 bases match TRBD2. After removal of 5 bases from V and 4 bases from J, the junction contained 4 bases not matched to a gene. This CDR3 has 13 residues. CDR1 and CDR2 (germline): SGHTA, FQGNSA. CDR3 in amino acids: CASSTGLRETQYF. CDR3 DNA sequence: TGTGCCAGCAGCACGGGACTAAGAGAGACCCAGTACTTC.

The V call is TRBV9, the J call TRBJ2-1; D not certain. The V gene lost 3 bases and the J gene lost 3 bases, with 16 bases spanning the gap. Per the germline V gene, CDR1 is SGDLS and CDR2 is YYNGEE. The CDR3 spans 16 residues. The CDR3 DNA sequence: TGTGCCAGCAGCGGAGAGGAAGGAATTTTCTACAATGAGCAGTTCTTC. This gives the protein CASSGEEGIFYNEQFF. The full variable domain, in which reference TRBV9 and TRBJ2-1 provide the parts outside the CDR3, is DSGVTQTPKHLITATGQRVTLRCSPRSGDLSVYWYQQSLDQGLQFLIQYYNGEERAKGNILERFSAQQFPDLHSELNLSSLELGDSALYFCASSGEEGIFYNEQFFGPGTRLTVL.

V gene TRBV18 combines with J gene TRBJ2-6, with no clear D. CDR3 size: 15 residues. Per the germline V gene, CDR1 is KGHSH and CDR2 is LQKENI. Trimming shortened V by 3 bases and J by 4 bases, and 10 bases separated the two germline ends. The CDR3 loop is CASSPGMAGANVLTF. The DNA of the CDR3 is TGTGCCAGCTCACCGGGAATGGCCGGGGCCAACGTCCTGACTTTC.

The V call is TRBV7-3, the J call TRBJ1-3; unclear D gene. The CDR3 covers 13 residues. CDR1 SGHTA and CDR2 FQGTGA come from the germline V gene. The V gene lost 5 bases and the J gene lost 2 bases, with 7 bases spanning the gap. This chain's CDR3 is CASSPGTGNTIYF. The CDR3 bases are TGTGCCAGCAGCCCCGGAACTGGAAACACCATATATTTT.

The gene calls are TRBV7-9 and TRBJ1-3; TRBD1 matches at 7 bases. CDR3 length equals 17 residues. V lost 5 bases, J lost 0 bases, and 10 bases stayed unmatched. The germline gives CDR1 SEHNR, CDR2 FQNEAQ (reference sequence). The CDR3 loop reads CASSLRQGVSSGNTIYF. The CDR3 nucleotides read TGTGCCAGCAGCCTTCGACAGGGAGTAAGCTCTGGAAACACCATATATTTT.

V and J are TRBV21-1 and TRBJ2-5; TRBD2 is the table's D call and was not checked against the DNA. TRBV21-1 is described as a pseudogene. The CDR3 has 19 amino acids. The DNA of the CDR3 is TGTGCCAGCAGCAAGGTTCCCCCTTCTAGCGGGAGTTGGGGGGAGACCCAGTACTTC. Its protein product is CASSKVPPSSGSWGETQYF.

The chain is built from TRBV7-2 and TRBJ1-1; the D gene is possibly TRBD1 (5 bases). Germline lookup yields CDR1 SGHTA and CDR2 FQGNSA. V lost 1 base to trimming and J lost 7 bases, with 16 bases between them. The CDR3 covers 15 residues. CDR3 sequence: CASSLVLSGRGEAFF. The CDR3 DNA follows: TGTGCCAGCAGCTTAGTTCTTTCAGGGAGAGGTGAAGCTTTCTTT.

The rearrangement uses TRBV27 and TRBJ1-6; D call uncertain. This CDR3 comprises 14 residues. Per germline, CDR1 MNHEY and CDR2 SMNVEV (reference sequence). V was cut by 6 bases and J by 8 bases, with 14 bases left in between. CDR3 DNA sequence: TGTGCCAGCAGGTGGGCAGGTTGGGATTCACCCCTCCACTTT. Protein product: CASRWAGWDSPLHF.

The J gene is TRBJ2-5, the V gene TRBV7-2; D gene ambiguous. Germline V gene data show CDR1 as SGHTA and CDR2 as FQGNSA. The CDR3 spans 15 residues. Trimming took off 1 base at V and 2 bases at J, with 11 bases between the two ends. The CDR3 DNA reads TGTGCCAGCAGCTTAGTCGGTCTACAACAAGAGACCCAGTACTTC. This gives the protein CASSLVGLQQETQYF.

The chain combines TRBV7-2 with TRBJ1-5; D is unclear. The V end was cut by 5 bases, the J end by 4 bases, with 9 bases between. CDR3 length equals 13 residues. Germline V gene lookup returns CDR1 SGHTA and CDR2 FQGNSA. The DNA for the CDR3 is TGTGCCAGCAGCGCCGGACCTAATCAGCCCCAGCATTTT. Protein product: CASSAGPNQPQHF.

The V gene is TRBV6-5, the J gene TRBJ2-2; D is perhaps TRBD1 (6 bases). V shed 7 bases and J shed 3 bases, with 15 bases lying between them. Germline-derived CDR1 and CDR2 are MNHEY and SVGAGI. CDR3 length: 15 amino acids. The CDR3 spells CASKLDRRDTGELFF. Written as DNA, the CDR3 is TGTGCCAGCAAACTCGACAGGAGAGACACCGGGGAGCTGTTTTTT.

This chain connects TRBV19 to TRBJ2-1; no clear D gene. The V gene's germline CDR1 is LNHDA and CDR2 SQIVND (reference sequence). V lost 2 bases and J lost 2, with 13 bases in between. This CDR3 has 16 residues. The CDR3 loop is CASSISTYITYNEQFF. The CDR3 nucleotides are TGTGCCAGTAGTATATCGACTTATATAACCTACAATGAGCAGTTCTTC.

The chain combines TRBV19 with TRBJ1-1; TRBD1 agrees at 8 bases. The trim removed 6 bases at V and 9 bases at J, leaving 12 bases unmatched. The CDR3 spans 14 residues. CDR1 and CDR2 from the germline V gene are LNHDA and SQIVND (reference sequence). The chain's CDR3 is CASRLQGASTQAFF. Written as DNA, the CDR3 is TGTGCCAGTAGGCTGCAGGGGGCTAGTACCCAAGCTTTCTTT.